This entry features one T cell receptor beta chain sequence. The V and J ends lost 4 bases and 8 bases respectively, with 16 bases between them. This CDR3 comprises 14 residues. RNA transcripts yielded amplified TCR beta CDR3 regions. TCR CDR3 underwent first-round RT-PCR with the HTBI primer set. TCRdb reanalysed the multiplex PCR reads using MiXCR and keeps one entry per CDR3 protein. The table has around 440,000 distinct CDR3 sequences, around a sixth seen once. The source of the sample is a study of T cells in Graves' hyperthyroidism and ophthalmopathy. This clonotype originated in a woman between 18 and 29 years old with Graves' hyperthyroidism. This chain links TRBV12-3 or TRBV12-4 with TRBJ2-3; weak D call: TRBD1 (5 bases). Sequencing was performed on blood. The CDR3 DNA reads TGTGCCAGCAGTTCAGGGTCTTTAACGCGTACGCAGTATTTT. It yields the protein CASSSGSLTRTQYF.